The 20 T cell receptor beta chains below were found in one sample sequenced in a study of CD8+ T cells in alopecia areata (dated by TCRdb to the late 2010s). Taken with the paper, the label for time point translates to: baseline before oral tofacitinib. Library preparation used the immunoSEQ multiplex PCR assay. RNA was extracted from all samples and reverse transcribed into cDNA, which served as template for TCR sequencing. Imported from immuneACCESS, the table was reduced by TCRdb to in-frame sequences with V and J called. These copies leave out some clones; in studies compared against another copy, an unresolved V gene accounts for under half, and the cause of the remainder is not known. Across this sample there are around 140,000 clones, with about 87% seen only once. Jointly, the top ten make up about 15% of the sample. The starting material was CD8+ T cells sorted from blood, obtained at week 0. All receptors derive from a human donor with alopecia areata.

Remarks on this clone: This CDR3 is also generated by other DNA sequences in the sample. The chain links TRBV27 to TRBJ2-1, with TRBD1 as a possible D gene (6 bases). The CDR3 has 15 amino acids. The ends were cut back, 4 bases at V and 1 base at J, with 11 bases in the middle. The germline V gene has CDR1 MNHEY and CDR2 SMNVEV (reference sequence). Here the CDR3 DNA reads TGTGCCAGCAGTTCCGGGACACTTTCCTACAATGAGCAGTTCTTC. This encodes CASSSGTLSYNEQFF.

The chain recombines TRBV18 with TRBJ2-7; either TRBD1 or TRBD2 may fit D (5 bases each). Trimming removed 2 bases from V and 3 bases from J, with 14 bases in between. The CDR3 runs 15 residues. CDR1 and CDR2 from the germline V gene are KGHSH and LQKENI. The CDR3 DNA reads TGTGCCAGCTCACCAGGGGGAGACCCCCTCTACGAGCAGTACTTC. The encoded protein is CASSPGGDPLYEQYF.

The chain joins TRBV27 to TRBJ2-4, with D uncertain. Trimming shortened V by 2 bases and J by 6 bases, and 8 bases separated the two germline ends. The CDR3 runs 13 residues. CDR1 is MNHEY and CDR2 is SMNVEV in the germline V gene (reference sequence). CDR3 sequence: CASSLGSRNIQYF. The CDR3 DNA is TGTGCCAGCAGTTTAGGGTCCAGAAACATTCAGTACTTC.

The chain recombines TRBV6-5 with TRBJ2-2; D possibly corresponds to TRBD2 (6 bases). The CDR3 extends over 14 amino acids. V lost 5 bases, J lost 3 bases, and 10 bases lay in between. Germline lookup yields CDR1 MNHEY and CDR2 SVGAGI. DNA for the CDR3: TGTGCCAGCAGTCCGGGAGCGTACACCGGGGAGCTGTTTTTT. It is translated as CASSPGAYTGELFF.

This clone was detected only once. The J gene is TRBJ1-5, the V gene TRBV30; D call uncertain. Germline loops: CDR1 GTSNPN, CDR2 SVGIG (reference sequence). With 0 bases removed from V and 7 bases from J, the gap between germline ends came to 7 bases. The CDR3 is 12 amino acids. The CDR3 reads CAWSVGGQPQHF. The CDR3 DNA is TGTGCCTGGAGTGTAGGCGGACAGCCCCAGCATTTT.

CDR3 sequence (DNA): TGTGCCAGCAGCGGAGGACAGCTCAGCTCCTACGAGCAGTACTTC. This codes for CASSGGQLSSYEQYF. The chain links TRBV7-6 to TRBJ2-7; maybe TRBD1 (6 bases). The CDR3 has 15 amino acids. The V end lost 5 bases, the J end lost 0 bases, and 14 bases lay between the germline ends. CDR1 and CDR2 (germline): SGHVS, FNYEAQ.

This chain links TRBV6-5 with TRBJ2-1; TRBD2 matches 9 bases. The J segment lost 3 bases and the V segment lost 1 base, leaving 4 bases of the junction unmatched. CDR3 length equals 16 residues. The germline V gene encodes CDR1 MNHEY and CDR2 SVGAGI. CDR3 coding DNA: TGTGCCAGCAGTTACTATCTAGCGGGGAACTACAATGAGCAGTTCTTC. Encoded protein: CASSYYLAGNYNEQFF.

The chain links TRBV13 to TRBJ2-7, with TRBD1 matching 11 bases. CDR1 PRHDT and CDR2 FYEKMQ come from the germline V gene (reference sequence). J was trimmed by 4 bases and V by 4 bases; bases with no gene match: 9. This CDR3 has 16 residues. CDR3 loop: CASSSTSGTGGYEQYF. DNA for the CDR3: TGTGCCAGCAGCTCGACCTCCGGGACAGGGGGTTACGAGCAGTACTTC.

The genes are TRBV27 and TRBJ2-2; D might be TRBD1 (7 bases). The CDR3 has 13 residues. CDR1 is MNHEY, CDR2 SMNVEV, per germline (reference sequence). Trimming left V 8 bases short and J 5 bases short, with 12 bases between. The CDR3 nucleotides read TGTGCCAGCGCCAGGGGGGAAACCGGGGAGCTGTTTTTT. Its protein product is CASARGETGELFF.

The chain couples TRBV29-1 to TRBJ2-2; a weak D match, TRBD2 (6 bases). CDR3 length: 13 residues. The germline V gene has CDR1 SQVTM and CDR2 ANQGSEA. V was clipped by 4 bases and J by 3 bases, with 9 bases between them. Written as DNA, the CDR3 is TGCAGCGTTGTAGGGACTGACACCGGGGAGCTGTTTTTT. Translation: CSVVGTDTGELFF.

The chain links TRBV2 to TRBJ2-3, with TRBD1 matching 7 bases. The V gene end was trimmed by 6 bases and the J gene end by 3 bases; junction bases not matched to a gene: 0. The CDR3 contains 12 residues. CDR1 is SNHLY and CDR2 is FYNNEI in the germline V gene. The CDR3 reads CASRDRTDTQYF. The CDR3 DNA sequence: TGTGCCAGCAGGGACAGGACAGATACGCAGTATTTT.

The chain has TRBV18 and TRBJ2-1; a possible D gene is TRBD2 (5 bases). Germline V gene lookup returns CDR1 KGHSH and CDR2 LQKENI. The CDR3 totals 13 residues. V lost 3 bases and J lost 6, with 9 bases in between. The CDR3 protein is CASSPEVFNEQFF. The CDR3 region has the DNA TGTGCCAGCTCACCGGAGGTTTTCAATGAGCAGTTCTTC.

The rearrangement joins TRBV7-9 to TRBJ2-5; D unresolved. Trimming stripped 5 bases from V and 0 bases from J, with 10 bases between. The CDR3 is made up of 14 amino acids. Germline CDR1 is SEHNR and CDR2 is FQNEAQ (reference sequence). CDR3 in amino acids: CASSPYSYQETQYF. Here the CDR3 DNA reads TGTGCCAGCAGCCCATACAGCTACCAAGAGACCCAGTACTTC.

This clone has just a few counts. The V call is TRBV29-1, the J call TRBJ2-7; a weak D match, TRBD1 (5 bases). The CDR3 extends over 13 amino acids. V lost 4 bases to trimming and J lost 4 bases, with 14 bases between them. CDR1 SQVTM and CDR2 ANQGSEA come from the germline V gene. The CDR3 DNA is TGCAGCGTTGGGACACGAACTTCTTACGAGCAGTACTTC. Protein: CSVGTRTSYEQYF.

The rearrangement links TRBV5-6 to TRBJ2-7; tentative D call: TRBD2 (5 bases). V lost 0 bases and J 4 bases, leaving 5 bases between the germline ends. From germline, CDR1 is SGHDT and CDR2 YYEEEE. The CDR3 has 12 residues. The CDR3 loop is CASSLGRYEQYF. CDR3 nucleotides: TGTGCCAGCAGCTTGGGGAGGTACGAGCAGTACTTC.

The genes are TRBV7-9 and TRBJ2-6; D is possibly TRBD1 (6 bases). CDR1 is SEHNR and CDR2 is FQNEAQ in the germline V gene (reference sequence). V shed 5 bases and J shed 0 bases, with 14 bases lying between them. The CDR3 spans 17 residues. CDR3: CASSQSGQPSGANVLTF. CDR3 sequence (DNA): TGTGCCAGCAGCCAGAGTGGACAGCCCTCTGGGGCCAACGTCCTGACTTTC. Together with reference TRBV7-9 and TRBJ2-6, the CDR3 gives the full variable domain: DTGVSQNPRHKITKRGQNVTFRCDPISEHNRLYWYRQTLGQGPEFLTYFQNEAQLEKSRLLSDRFSAERPKGSFSTLEIQRTEQGDSAMYLCASSQSGQPSGANVLTFGAGSRLTVL.

The chain is built from TRBV4-1 and TRBJ1-1, with TRBD1 matching 8 bases. In germline, CDR1 is MGHRA, CDR2 YSYEKL. With V trimmed by 3 bases and J by 0 bases, 3 bases remained unmatched. The CDR3 is made up of 15 amino acids. The CDR3 sequence is CASSHYRGMNTEAFF. Written as DNA, the CDR3 is TGCGCCAGCAGCCACTACAGGGGGATGAACACTGAAGCTTTCTTT.

The chain employs TRBV2 and TRBJ2-2; D call uncertain. CDR3 length: 13 amino acids. V dropped 6 bases and J dropped 2 bases, with 7 bases sitting between them. Germline V gives CDR1 SNHLY, CDR2 FYNNEI. The CDR3 nucleotides are TGTGCCAGCAGACCACAAAACACCGGGGAGCTGTTTTTT. This translates into CASRPQNTGELFF.

To note about this clone: Other DNA sequences within the sample encode an identical CDR3. The V call is TRBV29-1, the J call TRBJ2-1, with D perhaps matching TRBD1 (5 bases). CDR3 size: 14 residues. Germline V gene data show CDR1 as SQVTM and CDR2 as ANQGSEA. V lost 0 bases and J lost 4, with 10 bases in between. Written as DNA, the CDR3 is TGCAGCGTTGAAGACAGGGTATCTTACAATGAGCAGTTCTTC. It yields the protein CSVEDRVSYNEQFF.

This clone was seen just once. This sequence joins TRBV30 and TRBJ2-7; D is undetermined. The CDR3 is 12 amino acids. Germline assignment: CDR1 GTSNPN and CDR2 SVGIG (reference sequence). Trimming took off 2 bases at V and 1 base at J, with 6 bases between the two ends. The CDR3 loop reads CAWSRVSYEQYF. The CDR3 nucleotides are TGTGCCTGGAGTAGGGTTTCCTACGAGCAGTACTTC. Using reference TRBV30 and TRBJ2-7 for the parts outside the CDR3, the full variable domain is SQTIHQWPATLVQPVGSPLSLECTVEGTSNPNLYWYRQAAGRGLQLLFYSVGIGQISSEVPQNLSASRPQDRQFILSSKKLLLSDSGFYLCAWSRVSYEQYFGPGTRLTVT.